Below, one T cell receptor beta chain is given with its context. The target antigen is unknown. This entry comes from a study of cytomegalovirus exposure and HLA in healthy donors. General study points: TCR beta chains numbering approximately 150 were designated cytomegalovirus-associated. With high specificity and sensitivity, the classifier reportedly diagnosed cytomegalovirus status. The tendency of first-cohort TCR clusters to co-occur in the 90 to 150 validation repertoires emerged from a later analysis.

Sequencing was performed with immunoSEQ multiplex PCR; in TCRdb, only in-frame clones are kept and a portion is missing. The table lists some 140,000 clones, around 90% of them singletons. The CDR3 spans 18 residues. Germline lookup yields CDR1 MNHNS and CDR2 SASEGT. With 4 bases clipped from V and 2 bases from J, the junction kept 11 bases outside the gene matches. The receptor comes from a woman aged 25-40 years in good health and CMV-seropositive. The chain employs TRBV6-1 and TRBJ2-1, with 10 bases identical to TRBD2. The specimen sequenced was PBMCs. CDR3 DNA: TGTGCCAGCAGTGGGACCCAACTAGCGGGGCATCCCTACAATGAGCAGTTCTTC. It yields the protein CASSGTQLAGHPYNEQFF.